The clone carrying this T cell receptor (beta chain) has more than one count but fewer than ten. Its target is not known. This entry is derived from a study of CD8 T cells in ankylosing spondylitis. Study-wide findings and caveats: Before this, some motif variants had been reported in reactive arthritis synovial fluid and blood.

Via MiXCR, TCRdb re-called the 5' RACE reads, giving one row per CDR3 protein. This sample has roughly 190,000 distinct CDR3 sequences; over 10% occur once, and the top ten carry approximately 16%. The sequence was obtained from a male donor with ankylosing spondylitis or in good health (not recorded which). The sequencing input was blood, either unsorted or a sorted T cell fraction (not recorded which).

CDR3 residues: CASSFRPGRTSYEQYF. The CDR3 DNA reads TGCGCCAGCAGCTTCCGCCCGGGACGGACCTCCTACGAGCAGTACTTC. The chain carries TRBV4-1 and TRBJ2-7, with D perhaps TRBD1 or TRBD2 (5 bases each). The germline V gene has CDR1 MGHRA and CDR2 YSYEKL. The CDR3 has 16 residues. The V and J ends lost 5 bases and 0 bases respectively, with 17 bases between them.